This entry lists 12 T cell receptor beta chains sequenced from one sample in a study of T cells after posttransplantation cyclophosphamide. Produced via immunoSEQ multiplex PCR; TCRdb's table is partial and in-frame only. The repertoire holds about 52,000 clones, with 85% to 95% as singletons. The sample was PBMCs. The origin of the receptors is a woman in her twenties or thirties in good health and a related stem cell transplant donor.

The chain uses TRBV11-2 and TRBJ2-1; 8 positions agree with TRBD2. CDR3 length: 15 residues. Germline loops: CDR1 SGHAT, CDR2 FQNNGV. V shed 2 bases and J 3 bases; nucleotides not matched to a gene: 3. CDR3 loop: CASSLRGGHYNEQFF. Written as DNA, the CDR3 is TGTGCCAGCAGCTTACGGGGGGGCCACTACAATGAGCAGTTCTTC.

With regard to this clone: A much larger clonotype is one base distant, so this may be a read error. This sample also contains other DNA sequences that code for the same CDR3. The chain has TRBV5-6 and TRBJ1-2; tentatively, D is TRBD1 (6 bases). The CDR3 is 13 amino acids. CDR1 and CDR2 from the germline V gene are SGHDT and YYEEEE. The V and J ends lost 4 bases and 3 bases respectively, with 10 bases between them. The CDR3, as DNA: TGTGCCAGCAGCCAACAGGGCGACTATGGCTACACCTTC. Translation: CASSQQGDYGYTF.

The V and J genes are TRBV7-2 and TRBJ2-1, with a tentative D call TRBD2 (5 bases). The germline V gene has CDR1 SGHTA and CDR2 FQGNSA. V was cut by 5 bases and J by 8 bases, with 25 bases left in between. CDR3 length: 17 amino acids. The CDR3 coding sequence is TGTGCCAGCAGCCTGTTCGGTCTAGGAGGAAAACAATATGAGCAGTTCTTC. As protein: CASSLFGLGGKQYEQFF.

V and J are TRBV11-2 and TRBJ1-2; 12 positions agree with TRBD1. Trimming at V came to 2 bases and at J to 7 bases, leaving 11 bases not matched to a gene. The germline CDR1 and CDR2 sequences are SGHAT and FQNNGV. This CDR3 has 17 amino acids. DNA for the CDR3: TGTGCCAGCAGCTTATATTTGGGGACAGGGGGCGGTTCTGGCTACACCTTC. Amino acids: CASSLYLGTGGGSGYTF.

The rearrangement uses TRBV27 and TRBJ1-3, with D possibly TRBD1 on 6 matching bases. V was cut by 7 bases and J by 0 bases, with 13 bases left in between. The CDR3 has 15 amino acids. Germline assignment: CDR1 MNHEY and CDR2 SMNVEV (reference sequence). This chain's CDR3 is CASKLQGNSGNTIYF. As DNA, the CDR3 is TGTGCCAGCAAACTACAGGGTAACTCTGGAAACACCATATATTTT.

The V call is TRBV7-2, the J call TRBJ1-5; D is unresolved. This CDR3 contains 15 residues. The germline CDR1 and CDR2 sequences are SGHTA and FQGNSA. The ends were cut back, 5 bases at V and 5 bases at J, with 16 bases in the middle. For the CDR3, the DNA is TGTGCCAGCAGCACCTATGCGGGAGGCGATCAGCCCCAGCATTTT. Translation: CASSTYAGGDQPQHF.

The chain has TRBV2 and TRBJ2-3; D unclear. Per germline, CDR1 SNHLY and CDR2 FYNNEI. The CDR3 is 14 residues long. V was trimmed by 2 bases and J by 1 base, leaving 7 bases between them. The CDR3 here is CASSETSGTDTQYF. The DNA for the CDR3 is TGTGCCAGCAGTGAAACGTCGGGCACAGATACGCAGTATTTT.

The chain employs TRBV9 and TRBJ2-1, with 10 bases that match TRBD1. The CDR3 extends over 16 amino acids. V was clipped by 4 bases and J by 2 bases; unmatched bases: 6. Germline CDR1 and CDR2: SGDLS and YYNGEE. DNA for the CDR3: TGTGCCAGCAGCCAAGGACAGGGGGATGCCTACAATGAGCAGTTCTTC. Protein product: CASSQGQGDAYNEQFF.

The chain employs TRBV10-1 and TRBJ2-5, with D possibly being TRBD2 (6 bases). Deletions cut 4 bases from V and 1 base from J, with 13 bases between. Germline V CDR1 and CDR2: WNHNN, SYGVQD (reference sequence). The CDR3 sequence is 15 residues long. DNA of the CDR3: TGCGCCAGCAGTGGAGGAGGGATTGGCCAAGAGACCCAGTACTTC. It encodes CASSGGGIGQETQYF.

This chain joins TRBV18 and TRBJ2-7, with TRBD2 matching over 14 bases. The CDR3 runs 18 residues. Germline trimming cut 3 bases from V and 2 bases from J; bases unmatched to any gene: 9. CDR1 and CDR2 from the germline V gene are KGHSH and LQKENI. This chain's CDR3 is CASSPSTGLAGGPYEQYF. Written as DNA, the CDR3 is TGTGCCAGCTCACCTTCCACCGGACTAGCGGGGGGTCCCTACGAGCAGTACTTC.

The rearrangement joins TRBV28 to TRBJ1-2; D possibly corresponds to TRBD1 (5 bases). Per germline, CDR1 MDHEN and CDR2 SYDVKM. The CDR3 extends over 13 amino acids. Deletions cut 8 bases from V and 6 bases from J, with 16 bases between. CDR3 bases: TGTGCCAGCTACTCCGCAGGGTGGGATGGCTACACCTTC. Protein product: CASYSAGWDGYTF.

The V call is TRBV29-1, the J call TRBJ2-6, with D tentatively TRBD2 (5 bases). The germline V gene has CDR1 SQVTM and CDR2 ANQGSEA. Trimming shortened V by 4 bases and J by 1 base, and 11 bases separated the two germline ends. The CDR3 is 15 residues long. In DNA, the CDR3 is TGCAGCGTTGGCCCCCGAGGGTCTGGGGCCAACGTCCTGACTTTC. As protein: CSVGPRGSGANVLTF.